One T cell receptor (beta chain) is described in this entry. The clone's antigen remains unknown. No clone much larger than this one lies a single base away; base qualities are absent. To estimate absolute template abundance from read counts, synthetic TCR analog templates were spiked into each PCR. Using the immunoSEQ assay, TCRbeta CDR3 regions were amplified from genomic DNA with bias-controlled V and J gene primers. Sequencing of rearranged TCRbeta segments was done at approximately 20X coverage. For the original study's pipeline: Clustering was used to correct sequencing errors, and CDR3s were annotated against IMGT to assign V, D and J genes. Downstream analyses used only productive TCRbeta rearrangements and left out out-of-frame or stop-codon sequences. Clonality was computed as one minus Shannon entropy normalized by the log of the number of unique productive sequences. Clones differing between time points or between blood and tumor were identified using Fisher's exact test with Benjamini-Hochberg correction, with an adjusted p below 0.01 applied as the threshold. TCRdb took this table from immuneACCESS and kept in-frame rearrangements with V and J called. Such tables lack part of the clones; where checked against another copy, unresolved V genes explain under half of the gap, and the rest is unexplained. V, J and clone size derive from that table, while D and trimming were established from the DNA sequence. The sample table holds 70,000 to 85,000 clones, of which 84% were seen once. The ten largest clones take up around 4.7% of the sample.

This specimen belongs to a study of PD-L1 blockade in urothelial cancer listed by TCRdb under 2017. A note on the overall study: All patients started therapy around 2014 and received atezolizumab 1,200 mg intravenously every 3 weeks. About nine tenths of the roughly 29 patients were males with bladder-origin urothelial cancer, and about 65% of the roughly 30 reported a prior smoking history. An ECOG performance status of 0 or 1 was recorded for the patients, and 0 to 3 prior chemotherapy regimens had been received by the patients. Blood samples were analyzed at 3 weeks after treatment start (second dose) and at 6 weeks after treatment start. A median of roughly 140,000 T cells and 65,000 to 90,000 unique TCRs was obtained from blood samples, and a median clonality of roughly 0.074 was observed. The study was an exploratory multi-omic analysis of somatic, immune and clinical correlates of response to PD-L1 blockade with atezolizumab in urothelial cancer. TCR sequencing covered pretreatment tumor samples and matched, serially collected peripheral blood taken before and after atezolizumab treatment. Progression-free survival longer than 6 months counted as durable clinical benefit, and TCR features were additionally tested against both progression-free and overall survival. In the same patients, pretreatment tumors underwent whole exome sequencing and RNA sequencing in addition to TCR sequencing. Durable clinical benefit was achieved by nine patients but not by the remaining 20. Around 29 patients had pretreatment blood TCR-seq, some 24 had at least one posttreatment blood collection, and some 24 had tumor TCR-seq.

What the work shows at the level of the full study, not this receptor alone: Small sample size (n ≈ 29) and many exploratory analyses mean the results are intended to be hypothesis-generating. At 3 weeks after the start of treatment, tumor-associated TCR clones in peripheral blood had expanded more in patients with durable benefit (n ≈ 20, p = 0.022). Improved progression-free and overall survival was associated with having pretreatment peripheral blood TCR clonality below the median.

The cohort comprised nearly 30 patients with locally advanced or metastatic urothelial carcinoma treated at Memorial Sloan Kettering on a trial protocol. Peripheral blood mononuclear cells were collected from each patient pretreatment and during treatment, giving between 1 and 8 total time points per patient. The Qiagen DNeasy Blood extraction kit was used to purify genomic DNA from total PBMCs and tumor samples. PBMCs were collected pretreatment and during treatment, and were isolated and stored as previously described. Here the sequenced sample was PBMCs, taken around atezolizumab (anti-PD-L1) treatment. The clonotype originates from an older man with urothelial cancer.

The bases read TGCAGCGTTGAGGGAATTGGACAGGGGACCTACGAGCAGTACTTC. This sequence encodes CSVEGIGQGTYEQYF. The receptor chain draws on TRBV29-1 and TRBJ2-7; 9 junctional bases match TRBD1. The germline V gene sets CDR1 to SQVTM and CDR2 to ANQGSEA. The cysteine opens and the phenylalanine closes a CDR3 of 15 amino acids. Only the CDR3 portion is preserved as DNA: 45 bases, with reading frame beginning at the first base. V is cut back by 3 bases and J by 2 bases, with 8 bases in the junction unmatched.